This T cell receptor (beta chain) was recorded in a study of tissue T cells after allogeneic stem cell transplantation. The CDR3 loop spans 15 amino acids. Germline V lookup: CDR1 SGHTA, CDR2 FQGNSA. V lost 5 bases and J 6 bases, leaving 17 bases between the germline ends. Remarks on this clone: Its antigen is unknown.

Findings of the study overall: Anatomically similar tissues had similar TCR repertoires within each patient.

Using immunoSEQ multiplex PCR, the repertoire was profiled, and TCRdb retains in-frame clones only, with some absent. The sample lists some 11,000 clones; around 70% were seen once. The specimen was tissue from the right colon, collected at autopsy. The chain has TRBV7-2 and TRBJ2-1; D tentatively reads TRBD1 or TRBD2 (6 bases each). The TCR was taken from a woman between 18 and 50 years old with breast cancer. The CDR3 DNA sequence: TGTGCCAGCAGCCTCGAGGGGGGCCTCCTCAATGAGCAGTTCTTC. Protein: CASSLEGGLLNEQFF.